One and the same sample provided the 4 T cell receptor beta chains below, sequenced in a study of shared clonotypes between healthy human individuals. Clones were sequenced by immunoSEQ multiplex PCR, and TCRdb holds only the in-frame ones, with some missing. The sample records around 1,900,000 clones, about 93% being singletons. Naive CD8 cells lacked CD45RO and underwent positive selection for CCR7, leaving out terminally differentiated effector memory CD45RA+ cells. The sample comprised naive CD8+ T cells from PBMCs. Every receptor here comes from a man aged 18 to 29 in good health. Some clones in this sample may be carry-over from other donors' samples.

The chain joins TRBV5-8 to TRBJ2-7; perhaps TRBD2 as D (5 bases). The ends were cut back, 0 bases at V and 3 bases at J, with 7 bases in the middle. Germline loops: CDR1 SGHTS, CDR2 YDEGEE. This CDR3 is 13 amino acids long. The CDR3 nucleotides are TGTGCCAGCAGCTTGGGAGGGAACTACGAGCAGTACTTC. Residues: CASSLGGNYEQYF.

The V gene is TRBV6-5, the J gene TRBJ2-7; D not resolved. This CDR3 region has 11 residues. V was trimmed by 7 bases and J by 0 bases, leaving 4 bases between them. Germline-derived CDR1 and CDR2 are MNHEY and SVGAGI. As DNA, the CDR3 is TGTGCCAGCATGACCTCCTACGAGCAGTACTTC. This gives the protein CASMTSYEQYF.

The V gene is TRBV4-2, the J gene TRBJ2-1; TRBD1 aligns across 7 bases. Germline CDR1 is LGHNA and CDR2 is YNFKEQ. The trim removed 0 bases at V and 3 bases at J, leaving 5 bases unmatched. CDR3 length: 16 residues. CDR3 protein: CASSQDYGTDYNEQFF. The CDR3, as DNA: TGTGCCAGCAGCCAAGATTATGGGACAGACTACAATGAGCAGTTCTTC.

This chain uses TRBV4-3 with TRBJ2-1; 7 nucleotides align to TRBD2. V lost 3 bases, J lost 12 bases, and 8 bases stayed unmatched. Germline V gives CDR1 LGHNA, CDR2 YSLEER. CDR3 length equals 13 residues. The CDR3 DNA sequence: TGCGCCAGCAGCCAGTCACTAGCGTTCGGGCAGTTCTTC. The encoded protein is CASSQSLAFGQFF.